This T cell receptor (beta chain) was profiled in a study of spatial heterogeneity in lung cancer. Study-level information: Available PBMC from follow-up, collected a median of roughly two years after resection, underwent sequencing.

Germline CDR1 SGHDN, CDR2 FVKESK. The ends were cut back, 4 bases at V and 0 bases at J, with 13 bases in the middle. The CDR3 contains 16 residues. This clonotype has a handful of counts. The antigen is not known. The time point: blood at routine non-recurrence follow-up after resection. Whole RNA was taken from tumor, nontumor lung or frozen PBMC; it was then sequenced unsorted. Study outcomes and limitations: Ubiquitous expanded tumor TCRs showed up in blood more at resection than follow-up.

MiXCR, applied by TCRdb to the 5' RACE reads, yields one record per CDR3 protein. Of more than 25,000 distinct CDR3 sequences listed, 4.5% to 7.5% are singletons. The receptor comes from a male donor with early-stage non-small cell lung cancer. Sequences were derived from PBMCs, sampled at follow-up. This chain links TRBV14 with TRBJ2-4; TRBD1 might be the D (6 bases). CDR3 DNA sequence: TGTGCCAGCAGCCCCCGGACAGCCCTAGCCAAAAACATTCAGTACTTC. Translated: CASSPRTALAKNIQYF.